Below are 26 T cell receptor beta chains sequenced from a single sample in a study of T cell responses to AZD1222 COVID-19 vaccine. Sequencing used immunoSEQ multiplex PCR; TCRdb keeps in-frame clones, though not all of them. The sample lists about 84,000 clones, around 90% occurring once. The sequencing used peripheral blood, collected 28 days after the second AZD1222 dose. The receptors were sampled from an adult who received the AZD1222 COVID-19 vaccine.

The V gene is TRBV7-9, the J gene TRBJ2-5; TRBD2 might be the D (6 bases). The germline gives CDR1 SEHNR, CDR2 FQNEAQ (reference sequence). This CDR3 spans 13 amino acids. Trimming left V 8 bases short and J 4 bases short, with 14 bases between. CDR3 region: CASLQGLPETQYF. The CDR3 bases are TGTGCCAGCCTGCAGGGACTCCCAGAGACCCAGTACTTC.

This chain links TRBV28 with TRBJ1-4, with TRBD1 identical over 7 bases. The CDR3 consists of 13 residues. V lost 7 bases, J lost 4 bases, and 3 bases stayed unmatched. CDR1 is MDHEN and CDR2 is SYDVKM in the germline V gene. CDR3 bases: TGTGCCAGCAATGACAGGGTTAATGAAAAACTGTTTTTT. Protein product: CASNDRVNEKLFF.

This sequence joins TRBV7-9 and TRBJ2-7, with D possibly being TRBD2 (6 bases). This CDR3 contains 14 residues. Trimming pared 0 bases from V and 3 bases from J, leaving 9 bases between. CDR1 and CDR2 (germline): SEHNR, FQNEAQ (reference sequence). CDR3 nucleotides: TGTGCCAGCAGCTTAGCGGGGGAGGACTACGAGCAGTACTTC. It is translated as CASSLAGEDYEQYF.

The chain is built from TRBV7-9 and TRBJ2-6; no clear D gene. Trimming pared 3 bases from V and 0 bases from J, leaving 15 bases between. Germline V gene lookup returns CDR1 SEHNR and CDR2 FQNEAQ (reference sequence). The CDR3 has 18 residues. As DNA, the CDR3 is TGTGCCAGCAGCTTCAAGGAGCCGGTCTTCTCTGGGGCCAACGTCCTGACTTTC. This translates into CASSFKEPVFSGANVLTF.

This chain connects TRBV7-9 to TRBJ2-1, with 9 bases that match TRBD2. The CDR3 consists of 16 residues. Unmatched junction bases numbered 10, after V lost 5 bases and J lost 5 bases. Germline CDR1 SEHNR, CDR2 FQNEAQ (reference sequence). The chain's CDR3 is CASSTPGLAGHNEQFF. DNA for the CDR3: TGTGCCAGCAGCACGCCTGGGCTAGCGGGGCACAATGAGCAGTTCTTC.

DNA of the CDR3: TGTGCCAGCAGCGCGACCCCCCATGGGACGGCCTACGAGCAGTACTTC. Translation gives CASSATPHGTAYEQYF. The chain carries TRBV9 and TRBJ2-7, with D perhaps given as TRBD1 or TRBD2 (5 bases each). This CDR3 has 16 amino acids. Germline values: CDR1 SGDLS, CDR2 YYNGEE. The V and J ends lost 3 bases and 2 bases respectively, with 18 bases between them. Drawing the rest from reference TRBV9 and TRBJ2-7, the complete variable domain is DSGVTQTPKHLITATGQRVTLRCSPRSGDLSVYWYQQSLDQGLQFLIQYYNGEERAKGNILERFSAQQFPDLHSELNLSSLELGDSALYFCASSATPHGTAYEQYFGPGTRLTVT.

The rearrangement links TRBV7-9 to TRBJ2-7; the match to TRBD1 covers 8 bases. The CDR3 length is 16 residues. Losses at the gene ends were 0 bases for V and 0 bases for J; bases not matched to a gene: 4. Per the germline V gene, CDR1 is SEHNR and CDR2 is FQNEAQ (reference sequence). CDR3 nucleotide sequence: TGTGCCAGCAGCTTAGCTACAGGGGGACGCTCCTACGAGCAGTACTTC. Translating it yields CASSLATGGRSYEQYF.

This rearrangement joins TRBV6-6 to TRBJ2-2; perhaps TRBD1 as D (7 bases). CDR3 size: 14 residues. Deletions cut 6 bases from V and 6 bases from J, with 14 bases between. Germline lookup yields CDR1 MNHNY and CDR2 SVGAGI (reference sequence). The CDR3 nucleotides are TGTGCCAGCAGACGTACAGGGGAGGCCGGGGAGCTGTTTTTT. Its protein product is CASRRTGEAGELFF.

This sequence joins TRBV6-5 and TRBJ2-7; maybe TRBD1 (5 bases). The CDR3 runs to 16 residues. Trimming pared 0 bases from V and 1 base from J, leaving 13 bases between. Germline values: CDR1 MNHEY, CDR2 SVGAGI. The CDR3, as DNA: TGTGCCAGCAGTTACTCCGGTTCAGGGTGGTCCTACGAGCAGTACTTC. This sequence encodes CASSYSGSGWSYEQYF.

V gene TRBV9 combines with J gene TRBJ2-3, with 10 bases matching TRBD2. The junction had 5 bases not matched to a gene; V was cut back by 3 bases and J by 13 bases. CDR1 SGDLS and CDR2 YYNGEE come from the germline V gene. This CDR3 has 12 residues. The CDR3 DNA is TGTGCCAGCAGCGCGCTAGCGGGGGCAAAGTATTTT. It codes for CASSALAGAKYF. Based on the CDR3 plus reference TRBV9 and TRBJ2-3, the full variable domain is DSGVTQTPKHLITATGQRVTLRCSPRSGDLSVYWYQQSLDQGLQFLIQYYNGEERAKGNILERFSAQQFPDLHSELNLSSLELGDSALYFCASSALAGAKYFGPGTRLTVL.

Regarding this clone: Different DNA sequences within this sample yield the same CDR3. This sequence joins TRBV30 and TRBJ1-5; D unresolved. Germline CDR1 GTSNPN, CDR2 SVGIG (reference sequence). Trimming cost V 0 bases and J 7 bases, with 10 bases left between them. The CDR3 extends over 13 amino acids. The CDR3 protein is CAWSVTGGQPQHF. The CDR3 DNA follows: TGTGCCTGGAGTGTTACGGGTGGGCAGCCCCAGCATTTT.

The rearrangement links TRBV6-5 to TRBJ2-3; no clear D. CDR1 and CDR2 (germline): MNHEY, SVGAGI. The CDR3 spans 15 residues. Trimming removed 0 bases at V and 4 bases at J, with 11 bases between. CDR3 amino acids: CASSYSGQVADTQYF. As DNA, the CDR3 is TGTGCCAGCAGTTACTCTGGGCAGGTAGCAGATACGCAGTATTTT.

CDR3 region: CACQPGQGSQPQHF. CDR3 DNA: TGTGCCTGCCAACCGGGACAGGGCAGTCAGCCCCAGCATTTT. V gene TRBV30 combines with J gene TRBJ1-5; 9 nucleotides agree with TRBD1. V gave up 6 bases and J gave up 6 bases; unmatched junction bases: 9. This CDR3 comprises 14 residues. Germline V CDR1 and CDR2: GTSNPN, SVGIG (reference sequence).

V usage is TRBV18 and J usage is TRBJ1-2, with D unresolved. Germline V gene data show CDR1 as KGHSH and CDR2 as LQKENI. The CDR3 runs to 15 residues. With 0 bases removed from V and 4 bases from J, the gap between germline ends came to 12 bases. The CDR3 reads CASSPPARMGYGYTF. The DNA for the CDR3 is TGTGCCAGCTCACCACCGGCCCGGATGGGCTATGGCTACACCTTC.

This rearrangement joins TRBV10-3 to TRBJ2-1, with a possible D match to TRBD1 (6 bases). This CDR3 region has 14 residues. Trimming took off 6 bases at V and 5 bases at J, with 14 bases between the two ends. The germline V gene encodes CDR1 ENHRY and CDR2 SYGVKD. CDR3 region: CAISRDTGNNEQFF. In DNA, the CDR3 is TGTGCCATCAGCCGGGACACCGGAAACAATGAGCAGTTCTTC.

This chain links TRBV5-6 with TRBJ1-3; D might be TRBD1 (5 bases). Trimming pared 0 bases from V and 2 bases from J, leaving 6 bases between. The V gene's germline CDR1 is SGHDT and CDR2 YYEEEE. This CDR3 has 14 residues. The CDR3 loop is CASSLGRAGNTIYF. CDR3 nucleotides: TGTGCCAGCAGCTTGGGCAGGGCTGGAAACACCATATATTTT. Based on the CDR3 plus reference TRBV5-6 and TRBJ1-3, the full variable domain is DAGVTQSPTHLIKTRGQQVTLRCSPKSGHDTVSWYQQALGQGPQFIFQYYEEEERQRGNFPDRFSGHQFPNYSSELNVNALLLGDSALYLCASSLGRAGNTIYFGEGSWLTVV.

The rearrangement uses TRBV21-1 and TRBJ2-1; the D call of TRBD1 is as the table states it, not checked on the DNA. TRBV21-1 is an annotated pseudogene. The CDR3 extends over 15 amino acids. The CDR3 sequence is CASSKGGLGAPEQFF. The CDR3 DNA follows: TGTGCCAGCAGCAAAGGCGGCTTAGGGGCGCCTGAGCAGTTCTTC.

The chain employs TRBV6-5 and TRBJ1-2; D uncertain. V was trimmed by 0 bases and J by 5 bases, leaving 16 bases between them. There are 16 residues in the CDR3. Germline V lookup: CDR1 MNHEY, CDR2 SVGAGI. Here the CDR3 reads CASSYSLDRVYYGYTF. CDR3 DNA sequence: TGTGCCAGCAGTTACTCCTTGGATAGGGTTTATTATGGCTACACCTTC.

The chain couples TRBV7-2 to TRBJ1-2; 8 nucleotides agree with TRBD1. Germline-derived CDR1 and CDR2 are SGHTA and FQGNSA. The CDR3 has 13 amino acids. Trimming at V came to 5 bases and at J to 6 bases, leaving 5 bases not matched to a gene. The CDR3 bases are TGTGCCAGCAGCCAGCAGGGGGCTGATGGCTACACCTTC. Residues: CASSQQGADGYTF.

The rearrangement links TRBV5-1 to TRBJ1-2; 10 bases map to TRBD1. V dropped 4 bases and J dropped 7; count of bases not matched to a gene: 19. The CDR3 contains 18 residues. The germline gives CDR1 SGHRS, CDR2 YFSETQ. CDR3 loop: CASSPAGFPDRGHPGYTF. The CDR3 nucleotides read TGCGCCAGCAGCCCGGCGGGTTTCCCCGACAGGGGGCATCCTGGCTACACCTTC.

This clone was seen only a few times. The V call is TRBV23-1, the J call TRBJ1-5; the D is unclear. TRBV23-1 is an ORF, and what it does is uncertain. The germline V and J ends were trimmed by 2 bases and 6 bases, with 29 bases remaining between them. The CDR3 totals 20 residues. In DNA form, the CDR3 reads TGCGCCAGCAGTCAAAATAACACCCGGGAAGCGCGTGTGGTTTGTCAGCCCCAGCATTTT. Protein sequence: CASSQNNTREARVVCQPQHF.

J is TRBJ2-3 and V is TRBV7-3; D might be TRBD2 (5 bases). Per the germline V gene, CDR1 is SGHTA and CDR2 is FQGTGA. The CDR3 is made up of 15 amino acids. The V end lost 5 bases, the J end lost 1 base, and 13 bases lay between the germline ends. The CDR3 bases are TGTGCCAGCAGCCCCTCTTACGGGGGCACAGATACGCAGTATTTT. Protein sequence: CASSPSYGGTDTQYF.

CDR3 sequence reads: CASSIAGHWKNEQFF. CDR3 DNA sequence: TGTGCCAGTAGTATAGCAGGACATTGGAAAAATGAGCAGTTCTTC. V and J are TRBV19 and TRBJ2-1, with D maybe TRBD1 (5 bases). The CDR3 length is 15 residues. The germline V and J ends were trimmed by 1 base and 7 bases, with 14 bases remaining between them. Germline CDR1 LNHDA, CDR2 SQIVND (reference sequence).

A few counts support this clone. The chain employs TRBV2 and TRBJ2-5; 11 bases align to TRBD2. The CDR3 is 15 amino acids. Germline trimming cut 4 bases from V and 5 bases from J; bases unmatched to any gene: 6. Germline CDR1 and CDR2: SNHLY and FYNNEI. The CDR3 sequence: CASSATRTSGETQYF. The CDR3 bases are TGTGCCAGCAGTGCAACCCGGACTAGCGGGGAGACCCAGTACTTC.

The gene calls are TRBV24-1 and TRBJ2-5; 10 bases are a match to TRBD1. CDR3 length: 16 amino acids. V trimming: 2 bases; J trimming: 4 bases; junction bases outside the gene matches: 6. The germline CDR1 and CDR2 sequences are KGHDR and SFDVKD. This chain's CDR3 is CATSDSGTGDGETQYF. CDR3 nucleotides: TGTGCCACCAGTGATTCCGGGACAGGGGATGGAGAGACCCAGTACTTC.

The chain carries TRBV19 and TRBJ1-4, with 7 bases lining up with TRBD1. J lost 8 bases, V lost 7 bases, and 13 bases had no gene match. The CDR3 consists of 15 residues. The V gene's germline CDR1 is LNHDA and CDR2 SQIVND (reference sequence). This CDR3 is CASNPGTANLEKLFF. Here the CDR3 DNA reads TGTGCCAGTAACCCAGGGACAGCCAACCTCGAAAAACTGTTTTTT.